This entry features one T cell receptor (beta chain) sequence. Its antigen is not identified. The record originates from a study of shared clonotypes between healthy human individuals. Each cell subset's genomic DNA was divided evenly among several immunoSEQ plates. Only in-frame clones appear in the TCRdb table, and some are missing; sequencing was by immunoSEQ multiplex PCR. Among some 1.5 million clones listed, under 99% were seen once. Study results and limitations: How much donors shared clonotypes was expected to be affected by sequencing depth.

V lost 9 bases and J 0 bases, leaving 8 bases between the germline ends. CDR3 length: 12 amino acids. From germline, CDR1 is MGHDK and CDR2 SYGVNS. The rearrangement uses TRBV25-1 and TRBJ1-1; D gene ambiguous. Sequencing was done on a sample of naive CD4+ T cells sorted from blood. Subset described: CD45RA+ positively selected. The sequence derives from a man younger than 45 in good health. CDR3 coding DNA: TGTGCCAGTTTGGGAGTGAACACTGAAGCTTTCTTT. Protein sequence: CASLGVNTEAFF.